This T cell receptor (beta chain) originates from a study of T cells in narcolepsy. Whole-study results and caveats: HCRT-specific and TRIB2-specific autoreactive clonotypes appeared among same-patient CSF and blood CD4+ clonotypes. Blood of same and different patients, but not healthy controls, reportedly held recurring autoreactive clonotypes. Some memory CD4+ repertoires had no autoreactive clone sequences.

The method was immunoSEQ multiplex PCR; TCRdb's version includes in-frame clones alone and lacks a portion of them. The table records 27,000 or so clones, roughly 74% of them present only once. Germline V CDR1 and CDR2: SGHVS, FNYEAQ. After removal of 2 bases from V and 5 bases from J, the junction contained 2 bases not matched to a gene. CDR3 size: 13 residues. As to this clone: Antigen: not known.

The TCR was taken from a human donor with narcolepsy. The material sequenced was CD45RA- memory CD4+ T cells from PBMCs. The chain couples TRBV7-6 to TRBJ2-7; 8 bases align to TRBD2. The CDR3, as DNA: TGTGCCAGCAGCTTACTAGCGGGCAACGAGCAGTACTTC. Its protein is CASSLLAGNEQYF.